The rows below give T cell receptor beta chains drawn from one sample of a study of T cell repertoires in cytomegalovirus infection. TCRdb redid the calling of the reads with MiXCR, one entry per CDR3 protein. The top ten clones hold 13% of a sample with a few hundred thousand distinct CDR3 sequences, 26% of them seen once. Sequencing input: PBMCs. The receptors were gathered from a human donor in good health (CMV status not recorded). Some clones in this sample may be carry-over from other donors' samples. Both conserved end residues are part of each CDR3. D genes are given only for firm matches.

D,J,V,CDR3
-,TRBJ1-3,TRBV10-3,CAIRESSGNTIYF
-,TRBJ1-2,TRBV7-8,CASSSKKWVSGFRYGYTF
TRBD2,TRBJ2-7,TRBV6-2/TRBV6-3,CAVLSTSGKYEQYF
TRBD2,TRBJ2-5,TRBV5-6,CASSFGSSGMYQETQYF
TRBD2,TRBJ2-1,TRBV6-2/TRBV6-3,CASSPSGSEQFF
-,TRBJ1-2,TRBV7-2,CASSETGYYGYTF
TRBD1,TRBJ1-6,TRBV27,CASSSTGTGHSPLHF
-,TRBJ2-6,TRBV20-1,CSARSTAGQQLRGANVLTF
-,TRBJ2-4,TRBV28,CASSFYLGPGASADKNIQYF
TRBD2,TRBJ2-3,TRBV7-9,CASSTVSSGGTDTQYF
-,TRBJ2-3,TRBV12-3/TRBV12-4,CASRGEADTQYF
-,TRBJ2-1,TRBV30,CAWSVSLSYNEQFF
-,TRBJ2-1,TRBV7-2,CASSRPRGEQFF
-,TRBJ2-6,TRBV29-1,CSAGTYPGANVLTF
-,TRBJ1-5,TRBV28,CASSLIQISNQPQHF
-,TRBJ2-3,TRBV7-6,CASSFLESYALF
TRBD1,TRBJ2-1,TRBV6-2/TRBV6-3,CASSYAPGQGPFF
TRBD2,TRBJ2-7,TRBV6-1,CASGPLAGASYEQYF
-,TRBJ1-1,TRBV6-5,CATWGGNTEAFF
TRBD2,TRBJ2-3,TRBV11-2,CASIDSGSASDTQYF
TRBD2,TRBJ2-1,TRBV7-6,CASSLEISGSGNEQFF
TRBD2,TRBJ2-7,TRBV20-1,CSAASSGLAAYEQYF
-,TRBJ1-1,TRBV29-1,CSVEETFEAFF
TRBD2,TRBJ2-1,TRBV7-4,CASSLVAGDGVQFF
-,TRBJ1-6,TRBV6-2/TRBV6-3,CASSYGTLLDSPLHF
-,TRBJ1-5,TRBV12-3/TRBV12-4,CASSPPGERNQPQHF
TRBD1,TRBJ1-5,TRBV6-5,CASKQGASQPQHF
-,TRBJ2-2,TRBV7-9,CASSPGQANTGELFF
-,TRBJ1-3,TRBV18,CASSPGTVPSGNTIYF
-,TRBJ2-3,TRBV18,CASSPLRNTDTQYF